Below are 28 T cell receptor beta chains sequenced from a single sample in a study of OX40 agonist ivuxolimab in advanced cancers. Method: immunoSEQ multiplex PCR; TCRdb's copy keeps in-frame clones and lacks some. The sample shows fewer than 85,000 clones, roughly four fifths of them seen only once. Here the sequenced sample was CD4+ or CD8+ T cells sorted from blood, taken in a trial of the OX40 agonist ivuxolimab. The receptors stem from an adult with an advanced solid tumor such as melanoma, head and neck, liver or kidney cancer.

V and J are TRBV5-5 and TRBJ2-1, with a possible D match to TRBD1 (6 bases). Germline values: CDR1 SGHKS, CDR2 YYEKEE (reference sequence). The CDR3 has 15 residues. Trimming took 0 bases from V and 2 from J, leaving 9 bases between them. The DNA of the CDR3 is TGTGCCAGCAGCTTGGTACAGGGTCCCTACAATGAGCAGTTCTTC. Its protein product is CASSLVQGPYNEQFF.

This chain links TRBV5-1 with TRBJ2-3; 8 bases map to TRBD1. CDR1 is SGHRS, CDR2 YFSETQ, per germline. The junction had 5 bases not matched to a gene; V was cut back by 4 bases and J by 1 base. The CDR3 has 15 residues. This chain's CDR3 is CASSPDRVGTDTQYF. The CDR3, as DNA: TGCGCCAGCAGCCCGGACAGGGTTGGCACAGATACGCAGTATTTT.

V and J are TRBV28 and TRBJ1-2, with 9 bases identical to TRBD1. CDR3 length equals 16 residues. Germline loops: CDR1 MDHEN, CDR2 SYDVKM. With V trimmed by 5 bases and J by 7 bases, 14 bases remained unmatched. The CDR3 DNA follows: TGTGCCAGCAGTCCCAACCCCGGGACAGGGCGGAGTGGCTACACCTTC. Protein: CASSPNPGTGRSGYTF.

This chain links TRBV2 with TRBJ2-5, with TRBD2 matching 11 bases. V lost 6 bases, J lost 4 bases, and 13 bases stayed unmatched. The CDR3 has 17 residues. Germline V gene sequence: CDR1 SNHLY, CDR2 FYNNEI. This chain's CDR3 is CASRARSLAGVGETQYF. The CDR3 DNA follows: TGTGCCAGCAGGGCAAGATCACTAGCGGGGGTAGGAGAGACCCAGTACTTC.

Here the CDR3 reads CASSVLQGNEQFF. The CDR3 DNA reads TGTGCCAGCAGCGTACTACAGGGGAATGAGCAGTTCTTC. The J gene is TRBJ2-1, the V gene TRBV9, with 7 bases matching TRBD1. The V gene's germline CDR1 is SGDLS and CDR2 YYNGEE. Losses at the gene ends were 1 base for V and 7 bases for J; bases not matched to a gene: 2. CDR3 size: 13 residues.

This sequence joins TRBV7-3 and TRBJ1-2; D uncertain. V lost 4 bases and J 0 bases, leaving 6 bases between the germline ends. The CDR3 has 13 amino acids. The germline gives CDR1 SGHTA, CDR2 FQGTGA. As DNA, the CDR3 is TGTGCCAGCAGCTCCCAAGCTAACTATGGCTACACCTTC. It encodes CASSSQANYGYTF.

The rearrangement uses TRBV30 and TRBJ2-1; 8 bases agree with TRBD2. The CDR3 is made up of 16 amino acids. The germline gives CDR1 GTSNPN, CDR2 SVGIG (reference sequence). V trimming: 3 bases; J trimming: 6 bases; junction bases outside the gene matches: 13. The CDR3 DNA sequence: TGTGCCTGGAGCCCCCCCGGACTAGCCCTTGTCAATGAGCAGTTCTTC. It translates to CAWSPPGLALVNEQFF. Filled out from reference TRBV30 and TRBJ2-1, the complete variable domain reads SQTIHQWPATLVQPVGSPLSLECTVEGTSNPNLYWYRQAAGRGLQLLFYSVGIGQISSEVPQNLSASRPQDRQFILSSKKLLLSDSGFYLCAWSPPGLALVNEQFFGPGTRLTVL.

For the CDR3, the DNA is TGTGCCAGCAGTGCAGGACTCGCGATCCTTTCCTACAATGAGCAGTTCTTC. It encodes CASSAGLAILSYNEQFF. The V and J genes are TRBV27 and TRBJ2-1; tentative D call: TRBD2 (5 bases). Germline assignment: CDR1 MNHEY and CDR2 SMNVEV (reference sequence). The CDR3 length is 17 residues. The V and J ends lost 5 bases and 1 base respectively, with 18 bases between them.

This chain connects TRBV7-6 to TRBJ2-3; a possible D gene is TRBD1 (6 bases). The CDR3 is 17 residues long. Germline CDR1 is SGHVS and CDR2 is FNYEAQ. V was trimmed by 1 base and J by 2 bases, leaving 16 bases between them. The chain's CDR3 is CASSLVRDTRLTDTQYF. The CDR3 DNA reads as TGTGCCAGCAGCTTAGTCAGGGACACTCGACTCACAGATACGCAGTATTTT.

Concerning this clone itself: This sample also contains other DNA sequences that code for the same CDR3. This rearrangement joins TRBV20-1 to TRBJ2-1; no definite D call. CDR3 length: 11 amino acids. V lost 6 bases and J 0 bases, leaving 3 bases between the germline ends. The germline V gene encodes CDR1 DFQATT and CDR2 SNEGSKA (reference sequence). The CDR3 DNA is TGCAGTGCAAGCTCCTACAATGAGCAGTTCTTC. It codes for CSASSYNEQFF.

The gene calls are TRBV2 and TRBJ2-7, with D maybe TRBD1 (6 bases). The germline gives CDR1 SNHLY, CDR2 FYNNEI. CDR3 length: 12 amino acids. V lost 7 bases and J 2 bases, leaving 9 bases between the germline ends. DNA for the CDR3: TGTGCCAGCAAGGGGGACACCTACGAGCAGTACTTC. Translated: CASKGDTYEQYF.

V gene TRBV2 combines with J gene TRBJ2-7, with 7 bases identical to TRBD2. Germline assignment: CDR1 SNHLY and CDR2 FYNNEI. CDR3 length: 15 amino acids. The V gene end was trimmed by 3 bases and the J gene end by 4 bases; junction bases not matched to a gene: 9. The CDR3 bases are TGTGCCAGCAGTGAGCCGGGGGAGGGCCGGTACGAGCAGTACTTC. The encoded protein is CASSEPGEGRYEQYF. The whole variable domain, remainder taken from reference TRBV2 and TRBJ2-7, is EPEVTQTPSHQVTQMGQEVILRCVPISNHLYFYWYRQILGQKVEFLVSFYNNEISEKSEIFDDQFSVERPDGSNFTLKIRSTKLEDSAMYFCASSEPGEGRYEQYFGPGTRLTVT.

The CDR3 DNA reads TGTGCCAGCAGCCCCTCCAGGAGACAGGGGTCTGGAAACACCATATATTTT. It specifies CASSPSRRQGSGNTIYF. The chain combines TRBV11-3 with TRBJ1-3, with TRBD1 matching over 8 bases. Germline V gives CDR1 SGHNT, CDR2 YENEEA. V lost 5 bases to trimming and J lost 1 base; unmatched junction nucleotides: 10. CDR3 length equals 17 residues. Full variable domain (missing parts from reference TRBV11-3 and TRBJ1-3): EAGVVQSPRYKIIEKKQPVAFWCNPISGHNTLYWYLQNLGQGPELLIRYENEEAVDDSQLPKDRFSAERLKGVDSTLKIQPAELGDSAVYLCASSPSRRQGSGNTIYFGEGSWLTVV.

The J gene is TRBJ2-6, the V gene TRBV5-6, with no clear D. Deletions cut 0 bases from V and 2 bases from J, with 0 bases between. The CDR3 runs to 13 residues. Germline V gives CDR1 SGHDT, CDR2 YYEEEE. CDR3 nucleotide sequence: TGTGCCAGCAGCTTGGCTGGGGCCAACGTCCTGACTTTC. Protein sequence: CASSLAGANVLTF.

This chain links TRBV28 with TRBJ1-5; 10 bases map to TRBD1. The CDR3 consists of 13 residues. The V gene's germline CDR1 is MDHEN and CDR2 SYDVKM. Unmatched junction bases numbered 2, after V lost 6 bases and J lost 6 bases. CDR3 in DNA: TGTGCCAGCAGGACAGGGGGCGGTCAGCCCCAGCATTTT. Translated: CASRTGGGQPQHF.

The chain employs TRBV30 and TRBJ2-2, with D hard to call. Trimming cost V 1 base and J 4 bases, with 10 bases left between them. Germline values: CDR1 GTSNPN, CDR2 SVGIG (reference sequence). The CDR3 consists of 14 residues. The CDR3 here is CAWSGVRSTGELFF. Here the CDR3 DNA reads TGTGCCTGGAGTGGTGTACGTTCCACCGGGGAGCTGTTTTTT.

In its sample, this clone was seen once. This chain links TRBV2 with TRBJ1-2; TRBD1 matches at 8 bases. Germline V lookup: CDR1 SNHLY, CDR2 FYNNEI. V lost 7 bases to trimming and J lost 2 bases; unmatched junction nucleotides: 3. The CDR3 runs 13 residues. The CDR3 is CASTRDRNYGYTF. The DNA for the CDR3 is TGTGCCAGCACTCGGGACAGGAACTATGGCTACACCTTC.

This sequence joins TRBV7-8 and TRBJ2-2; D is uncertain. The germline V and J ends were trimmed by 1 base and 4 bases, with 7 bases remaining between them. Per germline, CDR1 SGHVS and CDR2 FQNEAQ. This CDR3 spans 14 amino acids. The CDR3 DNA sequence: TGTGCCAGCAGCTTAGACAGAATCACCGGGGAGCTGTTTTTT. Residues: CASSLDRITGELFF.

This chain joins TRBV11-3 and TRBJ2-7; D gene uncertain. V was trimmed by 0 bases and J by 7 bases, leaving 16 bases between them. Germline-derived CDR1 and CDR2 are SGHNT and YENEEA. The CDR3 is made up of 15 amino acids. CDR3 protein: CASSLDSHSSLEQYF. The CDR3 DNA reads as TGTGCCAGCAGCTTAGACTCCCACAGCTCCCTGGAGCAGTACTTC. Looking up the rest from reference TRBV11-3 and TRBJ2-7 gives the full variable domain: EAGVVQSPRYKIIEKKQPVAFWCNPISGHNTLYWYLQNLGQGPELLIRYENEEAVDDSQLPKDRFSAERLKGVDSTLKIQPAELGDSAVYLCASSLDSHSSLEQYFGPGTRLTVT.

CDR3 sequence (DNA): TGTGCCAGCAGCTTAGCGCAATTAGGGTCCCAGTATTTT. Encoded protein: CASSLAQLGSQYF. The chain combines TRBV7-6 with TRBJ2-3; unclear D gene. Trimming removed 0 bases from V and 12 bases from J, with 13 bases in between. CDR1 SGHVS and CDR2 FNYEAQ come from the germline V gene. The length of the CDR3 is 13 residues. Full variable domain (missing parts from reference TRBV7-6 and TRBJ2-3): GAGVSQSPRYKVTKRGQDVALRCDPISGHVSLYWYRQALGQGPEFLTYFNYEAQQDKSGLPNDRFSAERPEGSISTLTIQRTEQRDSAMYRCASSLAQLGSQYFGPGTRLTVL.

The chain links TRBV4-1 to TRBJ2-1; TRBD2 agrees at 8 bases. Trimming took 2 bases from V and 9 from J; bases not matched to a gene: 9. CDR1 is MGHRA and CDR2 is YSYEKL in the germline V gene. This CDR3 is 15 amino acids long. In DNA, the CDR3 is TGCGCCAGCAGCCAATCCGGGACTAGGGCGGTTGAGCAGTTCTTC. Residues: CASSQSGTRAVEQFF.

The chain joins TRBV15 to TRBJ1-5; TRBD1 aligns across 8 bases. CDR1 is LNHNV, CDR2 YYDKDF, per germline (reference sequence). V was pared by 3 bases and J by 4 bases, with 5 bases of the junction left unmatched. The CDR3 totals 15 residues. CDR3 protein: CATSRTGESNQPQHF. The CDR3 DNA reads as TGTGCCACCAGCAGGACAGGGGAGAGTAATCAGCCCCAGCATTTT.

The chain has TRBV11-3 and TRBJ1-1, with a possible D match to TRBD1 (5 bases). This CDR3 has 12 amino acids. In germline, CDR1 is SGHNT, CDR2 YENEEA. The germline V and J ends were trimmed by 8 bases and 5 bases, with 12 bases remaining between them. The CDR3 sequence is CASRGVGTEAFF. The CDR3 nucleotides are TGTGCCAGCCGAGGGGTTGGGACTGAAGCTTTCTTT.

The rearrangement joins TRBV5-5 to TRBJ2-7, with 9 bases aligning to TRBD1. V trimming: 4 bases; J trimming: 6 bases; junction bases outside the gene matches: 14. The CDR3 is 16 amino acids. Germline assignment: CDR1 SGHKS and CDR2 YYEKEE (reference sequence). DNA for the CDR3: TGTGCCAGCAGCAAGGGACAGGGCGGTAGAAACGTCGAGCAGTACTTC. It codes for CASSKGQGGRNVEQYF.

This clone was counted once. The chain uses TRBV5-1 and TRBJ1-1; D might be TRBD1 (5 bases). The CDR3 contains 13 residues. V lost 4 bases to trimming and J lost 0 bases, with 7 bases between them. CDR1 and CDR2 from the germline V gene are SGHRS and YFSETQ. The chain's CDR3 is CASSVTVNTEAFF. The CDR3 DNA reads as TGCGCCAGCAGCGTGACAGTGAACACTGAAGCTTTCTTT.

V is TRBV14 and J is TRBJ2-3; D not certain. The CDR3 loop spans 15 amino acids. Germline loops: CDR1 SGHDN, CDR2 FVKESK. V lost 4 bases and J lost 0, with 11 bases in between. In nucleotides, the CDR3 is TGTGCCAGCAGCCGGAAGGCATCCAGCACAGATACGCAGTATTTT. It yields the protein CASSRKASSTDTQYF.

The genes are TRBV4-1 and TRBJ2-5; TRBD2 is a possible D gene (6 bases). V lost 3 bases and J 5 bases, leaving 16 bases between the germline ends. Germline-derived CDR1 and CDR2 are MGHRA and YSYEKL. The CDR3 totals 15 residues. The CDR3 DNA follows: TGCGCCAGCAGCCATGAAGGAGGGGCCGGGGAGACCCAGTACTTC. This encodes CASSHEGGAGETQYF.

The chain employs TRBV7-9 and TRBJ2-1; 12 bases map to TRBD2. The V and J ends lost 6 bases and 8 bases, in that order; junction bases with no gene match: 8. This CDR3 contains 15 residues. The germline V gene encodes CDR1 SEHNR and CDR2 FQNEAQ (reference sequence). CDR3 amino acids: CASSKTSGSSHEQFF. DNA of the CDR3: TGTGCCAGCAGTAAGACTAGCGGGAGTAGTCATGAGCAGTTCTTC.